This entry features one T cell receptor (beta chain) sequence. The antigen is unknown. This CDR3 is 15 amino acids long. The junction had 4 bases not matched to a gene; V was cut back by 4 bases and J by 2 bases. This sample is part of a study of response to subunit inactivated influenza vaccine. Study outcomes and limitations: Every seasonal influenza vaccination brings in few new T cells, the authors suggested.

TCRdb fed the RT-PCR reads into MiXCR, producing one record per CDR3 protein. The table has about 310,000 distinct CDR3 sequences, 21% seen once; the top ten hold roughly a tenth. V is TRBV12-3 or TRBV12-4 and J is TRBJ2-2, with 7 bases aligning to TRBD1. The clonotype was recovered from a man aged 45 to 70 who received an inactivated influenza vaccine. The sequences come from PBMCs from blood, collected around 22 months after vaccination. The CDR3 protein is CASSSQGRNTGELFF. The CDR3, as DNA: TGTGCCAGCAGTTCACAGGGGCGAAACACCGGGGAGCTGTTTTTT.